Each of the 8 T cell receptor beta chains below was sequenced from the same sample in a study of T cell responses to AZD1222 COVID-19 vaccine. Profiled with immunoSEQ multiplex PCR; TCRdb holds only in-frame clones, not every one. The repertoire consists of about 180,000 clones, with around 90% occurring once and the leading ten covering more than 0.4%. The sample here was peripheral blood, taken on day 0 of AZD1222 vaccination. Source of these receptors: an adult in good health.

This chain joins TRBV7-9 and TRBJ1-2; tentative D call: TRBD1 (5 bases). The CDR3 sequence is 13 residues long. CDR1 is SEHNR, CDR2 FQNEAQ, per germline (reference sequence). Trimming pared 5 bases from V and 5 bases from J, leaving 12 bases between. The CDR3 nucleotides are TGTGCCAGCAGCCAAGGCAGACAGTATGGCTACACCTTC. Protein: CASSQGRQYGYTF.

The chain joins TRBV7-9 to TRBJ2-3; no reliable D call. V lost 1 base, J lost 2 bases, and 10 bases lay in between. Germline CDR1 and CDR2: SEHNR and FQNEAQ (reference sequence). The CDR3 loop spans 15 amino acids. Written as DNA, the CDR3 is TGTGCCAGCAGCTTAGAGGGCCAGGTCACAGATACGCAGTATTTT. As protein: CASSLEGQVTDTQYF.

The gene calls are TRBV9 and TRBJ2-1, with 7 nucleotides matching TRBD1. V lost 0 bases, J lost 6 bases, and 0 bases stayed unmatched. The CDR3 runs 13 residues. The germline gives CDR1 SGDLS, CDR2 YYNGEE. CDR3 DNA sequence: TGTGCCAGCAGCGTAGGACAGGGCAATGAGCAGTTCTTC. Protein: CASSVGQGNEQFF. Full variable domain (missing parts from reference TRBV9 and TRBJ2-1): DSGVTQTPKHLITATGQRVTLRCSPRSGDLSVYWYQQSLDQGLQFLIQYYNGEERAKGNILERFSAQQFPDLHSELNLSSLELGDSALYFCASSVGQGNEQFFGPGTRLTVL.

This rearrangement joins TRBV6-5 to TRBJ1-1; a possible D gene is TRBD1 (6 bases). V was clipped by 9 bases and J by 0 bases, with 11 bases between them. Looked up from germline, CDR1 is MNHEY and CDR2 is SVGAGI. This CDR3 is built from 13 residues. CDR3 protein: CASGGDMNTEAFF. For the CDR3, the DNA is TGTGCCAGTGGGGGGGACATGAACACTGAAGCTTTCTTT.

For the CDR3, the DNA is TGTGCCAGCACCCTATACCGACGGGACTATGGCTACACCTTC. Encoded protein: CASTLYRRDYGYTF. This chain uses TRBV28 with TRBJ1-2; no firm D call. V lost 7 bases and J lost 3, with 15 bases in between. The CDR3 totals 14 residues. Germline V CDR1 and CDR2: MDHEN, SYDVKM.

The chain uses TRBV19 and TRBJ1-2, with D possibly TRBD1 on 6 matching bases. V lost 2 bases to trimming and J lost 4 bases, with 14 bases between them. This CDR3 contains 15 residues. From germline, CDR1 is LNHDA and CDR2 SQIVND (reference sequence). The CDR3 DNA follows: TGTGCCAGTAGTATATCTCGAACGGGGGCCTATGGCTACACCTTC. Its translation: CASSISRTGAYGYTF.

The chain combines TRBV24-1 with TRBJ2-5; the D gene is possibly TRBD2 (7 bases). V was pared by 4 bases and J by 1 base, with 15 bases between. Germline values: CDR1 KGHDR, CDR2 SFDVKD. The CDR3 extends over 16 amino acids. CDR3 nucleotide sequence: TGTGCCACCAGTGAGGGAAGAGGGGGGGTCCAAGAGACCCAGTACTTC. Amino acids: CATSEGRGGVQETQYF.

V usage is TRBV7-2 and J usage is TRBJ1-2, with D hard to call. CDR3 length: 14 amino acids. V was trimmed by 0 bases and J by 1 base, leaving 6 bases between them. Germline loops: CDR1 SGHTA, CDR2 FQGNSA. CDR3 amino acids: CASSLAGDNYGYTF. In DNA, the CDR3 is TGTGCCAGCAGCTTAGCGGGCGATAACTATGGCTACACCTTC.